This is a list of T cell receptor beta chains from one sample in a study of blood T cell repertoires in COVID-19. Assay used: immunoSEQ multiplex PCR; TCRdb lists only in-frame clones, some missing. This table holds around 270,000 clones, roughly 86% found once. Sequenced input: peripheral blood. The receptors here all came from a middle-aged man who had recovered from COVID-19. Each CDR3 is given with its conserved first and last residue. The D gene is left open where the match is weak. Clone size, where shown, is once, few, many, or a class for clones that have expanded.

j_call d_call v_call clone_size cdr3_aa cdr3_nt
TRBJ2-3 - TRBV19 - CASSPSGTDTQYF TGTGCCAGTAGTCCTAGCGGCACAGATACGCAGTATTTT
TRBJ2-1 TRBD2 TRBV4-3 - CASSQEARGREDGNEQFF TGCGCCAGCAGCCAAGAGGCTCGGGGGAGGGAGGACGGGAATGAGCAGTTCTTC
TRBJ1-2 TRBD1 TRBV11-3 - CASSPWTGVNYGYTF TGTGCCAGCAGCCCTTGGACAGGGGTTAACTATGGCTACACCTTC
TRBJ2-4 - TRBV18 once CASSPDGARLINQYF TGTGCCAGCTCACCAGATGGGGCGCGATTGATTAATCAGTACTTC
TRBJ2-1 TRBD2 TRBV19 - CASSRTLAGPYNEQFF TGTGCCAGTAGTAGGACACTAGCGGGGCCCTACAATGAGCAGTTCTTC
TRBJ1-2 - TRBV6-5 - CASSYTLTGRYGYTF TGTGCCAGCAGTTACACCCTTACAGGGCGGTATGGCTACACCTTC
TRBJ2-2 TRBD2 TRBV9 - CASSVGSGSQRGELFF TGTGCCAGCAGCGTAGGTAGCGGGAGTCAACGCGGGGAGCTGTTTTTT
TRBJ1-2 - TRBV29-1 - CSVARRGGYTF TGCAGCGTTGCCAGGAGGGGCGGCTACACCTTC
TRBJ1-3 - TRBV4-1 - CASSPLAVSGNTIYF TGCGCCAGCAGCCCCTTGGCCGTCTCTGGAAACACCATATATTTT
TRBJ2-3 - TRBV3-1/TRBV3-2 - CASSQKVGLGPRPSTDTQYF TGTGCCAGCAGCCAAAAAGTCGGGTTAGGTCCTAGACCTAGCACAGATACGCAGTATTTT
TRBJ1-4 TRBD1 TRBV29-1 - CSAQADRAGEKLFF TGCAGCGCCCAAGCGGACAGGGCGGGGGAAAAACTGTTTTTT
TRBJ1-4 TRBD1 TRBV9 - CASSVTFPGQPNEKLFF TGTGCCAGCAGCGTAACGTTCCCGGGACAGCCAAATGAAAAACTGTTTTTT
TRBJ2-1 TRBD1 TRBV2 - CASRFGTAYNEQFF TGTGCCAGCAGGTTCGGGACAGCCTACAATGAGCAGTTCTTC
TRBJ2-5 - TRBV3-1/TRBV3-2 - CASSQRGETQYF TGTGCCAGCAGCCAGAGAGGAGAGACCCAGTACTTC
TRBJ2-3 - TRBV3-1/TRBV3-2 - CASSSREGADTQYF TGTGCCAGCAGCTCGCGTGAGGGAGCAGATACGCAGTATTTT
TRBJ2-1 TRBD2 TRBV3-1/TRBV3-2 - CASSQEGTSPSPEQFF TGTGCCAGCAGCCAAGAAGGGACTAGCCCGTCCCCTGAGCAGTTCTTC
TRBJ2-3 - TRBV19 - CASSIVPGDTQYF TGTGCCAGTAGTATCGTCCCGGGAGATACGCAGTATTTT
TRBJ2-7 TRBD2 TRBV7-2 - CASSERGLAGGFYEQYF TGTGCCAGCAGCGAGCGTGGGCTAGCGGGGGGTTTTTACGAGCAGTACTTC
TRBJ1-1 - TRBV19 - CASGGAAWDTEAFF TGTGCCAGTGGCGGTGCCGCCTGGGACACTGAAGCTTTCTTT
TRBJ2-5 TRBD1 TRBV19 - CASSMGQDETQYF TGTGCCAGTAGTATGGGACAGGATGAGACCCAGTACTTC
TRBJ1-2 - TRBV28 - CSTGGGYTF TGTTCCACCGGGGGGGGCTACACCTTC
TRBJ1-2 - TRBV6-5 - CASSYSRAGDYGYTF TGTGCCAGCAGTTACTCCCGGGCAGGGGACTATGGCTACACCTTC
TRBJ1-2 - TRBV27 - CASSGAQGYTF TGTGCCAGCAGTGGGGCCCAGGGCTACACCTTC
TRBJ2-7 - TRBV12-2 - CASRFRGRRTYSYEQYF TGTGCAAGTCGCTTTCGCGGACGGAGGACTTACTCCTACGAGCAGTACTTC
TRBJ2-7 - TRBV6-2/TRBV6-3 - CASSYSRTTLGYEQYF TGTGCCAGCAGTTACTCCCGGACTACCCTAGGCTACGAGCAGTACTTC
TRBJ2-1 - TRBV6-2/TRBV6-3 - CASSRPLDEQFF TGTGCCAGCAGCAGACCCCTAGATGAGCAGTTCTTC
TRBJ2-7 TRBD2 TRBV19 - CASSMASGSTTSEQYF TGTGCCAGTAGTATGGCTAGCGGGAGCACAACGTCCGAGCAGTACTTC
TRBJ1-1 - TRBV19 few CASSLSSNTEAFF TGTGCCAGTAGTCTCTCTTCGAACACTGAAGCTTTCTTT
TRBJ2-3 - TRBV9 - CASSVGAGSDTQYF TGTGCCAGCAGCGTAGGCGCGGGGTCGGATACGCAGTATTTT
TRBJ2-1 - TRBV10-1 once CASSENLDEQFF TGCGCCAGCAGTGAGAACTTGGATGAGCAGTTCTTC
TRBJ1-2 TRBD1 TRBV5-6 - CASSLGQGIYGYTF TGTGCCAGCAGCTTGGGACAGGGGATCTATGGCTACACCTTC
TRBJ1-4 - TRBV5-1 - CASSWGGKLFF TGCGCCAGCAGCTGGGGAGGAAAACTGTTTTTT
TRBJ1-1 - TRBV15 - CATSRDSGSSEAFF TGTGCCACCAGCAGAGACTCAGGATCCTCTGAAGCTTTCTTT
TRBJ2-3 TRBD2 TRBV7-9 - CASSLQGGGQDTQYF TGTGCCAGCAGCTTACAAGGCGGGGGTCAAGATACGCAGTATTTT
TRBJ2-7 TRBD1 TRBV2 - CASSGDRGSSYEQYF TGTGCCAGCAGTGGGGACAGGGGAAGCTCCTACGAGCAGTACTTC
TRBJ1-1 - TRBV10-2 - CASSTDSRGNTEAFF TGCGCCAGCAGTACGGACAGCCGAGGGAACACTGAAGCTTTCTTT
TRBJ1-2 - TRBV30 - CAWTRATTNYGYTF TGTGCCTGGACCAGGGCAACCACTAACTATGGCTACACCTTC
TRBJ2-1 TRBD1 TRBV15 - CATSRAGTGDNEQFF TGTGCCACCAGCAGAGCAGGGACAGGGGACAATGAGCAGTTCTTC
TRBJ2-5 TRBD1 TRBV27 - CASSFERGRAETQYF TGTGCCAGCAGTTTCGAGAGGGGGCGTGCGGAGACCCAGTACTTC
TRBJ2-1 TRBD2 TRBV4-2 - CASSQGGGLAGGYEQFF TGTGCCAGCAGCCAAGGTGGTGGGCTAGCGGGAGGCTATGAGCAGTTCTTC
TRBJ1-2 - TRBV6-2/TRBV6-3 - CASSGHRFPSGYTF TGTGCCAGCAGCGGCCATCGATTTCCCTCCGGCTACACCTTC
TRBJ2-2 TRBD2 TRBV4-3 - CASSQDAASGGAGELFF TGCGCCAGCAGCCAAGATGCGGCTAGCGGGGGGGCCGGGGAGCTGTTTTTT
TRBJ2-1 TRBD1 TRBV29-1 - CSVEDRRSYNEQFF TGCAGCGTTGAGGACAGGCGGTCCTACAATGAGCAGTTCTTC
TRBJ2-5 - TRBV15 few CATSSWDTTQETQYF TGTGCCACCAGCAGCTGGGACACCACACAAGAGACCCAGTACTTC
TRBJ2-3 TRBD1 TRBV2 - CASAAGGLTDTQYF TGTGCCAGCGCCGCAGGGGGTCTAACAGATACGCAGTATTTT
TRBJ1-2 TRBD1 TRBV10-3 - CAISESLRTGGYTF TGTGCCATCAGTGAGTCACTACGGACAGGCGGCTACACCTTC
TRBJ1-4 TRBD1 TRBV5-1 - CASSLQGQGANEKLFF TGCGCCAGCAGCTTACAGGGGCAAGGGGCCAATGAAAAACTGTTTTTT
TRBJ2-3 - TRBV5-1 - CASSLAGQGTDTQYF TGCGCCAGCAGCTTGGCCGGGCAGGGAACAGATACGCAGTATTTT
TRBJ1-1 TRBD1 TRBV6-5 - CASSSRQGGGTEAFF TGTGCCAGCAGTTCCCGACAGGGCGGAGGGACTGAAGCTTTCTTT
TRBJ2-7 TRBD1 TRBV27 - CASSLDDPRTGGDEQYF TGTGCCAGCAGCCTAGACGATCCCCGGACAGGGGGGGACGAGCAGTACTTC
TRBJ1-2 - TRBV6-5 - CASSSSSYGYTF TGTGCCAGCAGTTCTAGTAGCTATGGCTACACCTTC
TRBJ2-3 TRBD1 TRBV7-2 - CASSPPQGQGASDTQYF TGTGCCAGCAGCCCCCCTCAGGGACAGGGGGCTTCGGATACGCAGTATTTT
TRBJ1-2 - TRBV7-9 - CASSLPGGTNYGYTF TGTGCCAGCAGCCTCCCCGGAGGTACTAACTATGGCTACACCTTC
TRBJ2-5 TRBD2 TRBV4-3 - CASSQGLAGGAQETQYF TGCGCCAGCAGCCAAGGTCTAGCGGGGGGGGCCCAAGAGACCCAGTACTTC
TRBJ2-7 - TRBV10-3 - CAISESGELSPGQYF TGTGCCATCAGTGAGTCGGGAGAACTCAGCCCCGGGCAGTACTTC